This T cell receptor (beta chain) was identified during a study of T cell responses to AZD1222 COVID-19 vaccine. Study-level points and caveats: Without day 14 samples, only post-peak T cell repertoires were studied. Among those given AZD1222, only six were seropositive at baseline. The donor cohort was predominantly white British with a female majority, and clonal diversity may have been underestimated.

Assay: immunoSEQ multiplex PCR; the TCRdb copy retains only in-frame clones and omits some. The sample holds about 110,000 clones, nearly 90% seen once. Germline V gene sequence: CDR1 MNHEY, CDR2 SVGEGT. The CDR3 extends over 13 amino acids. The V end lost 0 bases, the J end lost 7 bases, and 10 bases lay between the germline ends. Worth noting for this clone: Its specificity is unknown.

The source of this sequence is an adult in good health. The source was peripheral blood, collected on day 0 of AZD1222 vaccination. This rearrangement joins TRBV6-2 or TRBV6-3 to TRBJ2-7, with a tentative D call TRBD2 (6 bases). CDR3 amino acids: CASSYSGTGEQYF. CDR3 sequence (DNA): TGTGCCAGCAGTTACTCCGGGACTGGTGAGCAGTACTTC.